This T cell receptor beta chain is drawn from a study of blood T cell repertoires in COVID-19. As for the study in general: The analysed material was cDNA or gDNA that came from T cells, B-cell-depleted T cells, or PBMCs.

Germline CDR1 and CDR2: SGHTA and FQGNSA. The CDR3 has 16 amino acids. Unmatched junction bases numbered 2, after V lost 1 base and J lost 5 bases. In the authors' workflow: Reference gene primer amplification gave nucleated cell count estimates. Generated by immunoSEQ multiplex PCR, the TCRdb table keeps only in-frame clones and is missing some. V and J calls plus clone size are reproduced from that table; the DNA served to infer D and trimming. The data hold 350,000 to 450,000 clones, with over 75% observed a single time. The count of this clone is one. The sequenced sample was PBMCs or T cells enriched from blood (not recorded which). This chain connects TRBV7-2 to TRBJ2-5; 15 bases align to TRBD2. The source of this sequence is a man between 25 and 39 years old who had recovered from COVID-19. The CDR3 DNA follows: TGTGCCAGCAGCTTAGGCGGGACTAGCGGGAGGGAGACCCAGTACTTC. Translation: CASSLGGTSGRETQYF.